Shown below are 10 T cell receptor beta chains from a single sample sequenced in a study of graft-versus-host responses after intestinal transplantation. TCRdb keeps only in-frame clones here, not all; method: immunoSEQ multiplex PCR. The sample consists of some 90,000 clones, about 90% of them appearing once. For these TCRs, the target antigens are not known. The source was unstimulated CD8+ T cells sorted from spleen or lymph node cells, collected before intestinal transplant. All receptors derive from a human donor who received an intestinal transplant.

The chain couples TRBV19 to TRBJ2-7, with a weak D call TRBD1 (5 bases). Germline V gives CDR1 LNHDA, CDR2 SQIVND (reference sequence). V was pared by 6 bases and J by 0 bases, with 15 bases between. This CDR3 contains 15 residues. In DNA form, the CDR3 reads TGTGCCAGTAGCTCCGAAGGGGCGAGCTCCTACGAGCAGTACTTC. Translation: CASSSEGASSYEQYF.

This clone was recorded once. V and J are TRBV25-1 and TRBJ2-5; 8 bases fit TRBD2. V dropped 2 bases and J dropped 2; count of bases not matched to a gene: 4. CDR1 and CDR2 (germline): MGHDK, SYGVNS. The CDR3 loop spans 15 amino acids. The CDR3 region is CASSELAGGQETQYF. The DNA of the CDR3 is TGTGCCAGCAGTGAACTCGCGGGGGGTCAAGAGACCCAGTACTTC.

The chain recombines TRBV2 with TRBJ2-5, with 7 bases matching TRBD1. The V segment lost 10 bases and the J segment 5 bases; nucleotides outside the gene matches: 10. The CDR3 is 13 residues long. CDR1 and CDR2 from the germline V gene are SNHLY and FYNNEI. CDR3 protein: CATDQGTEETQYF. CDR3 sequence (DNA): TGTGCCACCGACCAGGGGACAGAGGAGACCCAGTACTTC.

J is TRBJ1-1 and V is TRBV6-1; D may be TRBD1 (5 bases). Germline CDR1 and CDR2: MNHNS and SASEGT. V was cut by 10 bases and J by 5 bases, with 11 bases left in between. This CDR3 spans 11 amino acids. CDR3 in DNA: TGTGCCACCTGGGGGAGGACTGAAGCTTTCTTT. Protein sequence: CATWGRTEAFF.

V and J are TRBV7-9 and TRBJ1-1; possibly TRBD1 for D (6 bases). The CDR3 has 12 residues. Germline CDR1 SEHNR, CDR2 FQNEAQ (reference sequence). Deletions cut 5 bases from V and 6 bases from J, with 10 bases between. The CDR3 loop reads CASSLGGPEAFF. DNA for the CDR3: TGTGCCAGCAGCCTTGGGGGCCCTGAAGCTTTCTTT.

The CDR3 nucleotides read TGTGCCAGCAGCTTCCCCTATTACGAGCAGTACTTC. As protein: CASSFPYYEQYF. This chain connects TRBV7-9 to TRBJ2-7; D remains unclear. This CDR3 spans 12 amino acids. V was trimmed by 3 bases and J by 4 bases, leaving 7 bases between them. CDR1 is SEHNR, CDR2 FQNEAQ, per germline (reference sequence).

The chain employs TRBV28 and TRBJ2-2, with TRBD1 as a possible D gene (6 bases). Looked up from germline, CDR1 is MDHEN and CDR2 is SYDVKM. V was trimmed by 6 bases and J by 2 bases, leaving 16 bases between them. The length of the CDR3 is 16 residues. Here the CDR3 DNA reads TGTGCCAGCAGCTCCCGACAGGTTGCTAACACCGGGGAGCTGTTTTTT. Residues: CASSSRQVANTGELFF.

The chain links TRBV11-1 to TRBJ2-3; D is unclear. Deletions cut 5 bases from V and 5 bases from J, with 8 bases between. The CDR3 sequence is 12 residues long. Germline CDR1 reads SGHAT; CDR2 reads FQDESV (reference sequence). This CDR3 reads CASSGWGDTQYF. In DNA form, the CDR3 reads TGTGCCAGCAGCGGTTGGGGAGATACGCAGTATTTT.

This chain connects TRBV10-2 to TRBJ2-3, with 8 bases lining up with TRBD2. The V gene end was trimmed by 6 bases and the J gene end by 4 bases; junction bases not matched to a gene: 9. Germline V CDR1 and CDR2: WSHSY, SAAADI. The CDR3 contains 15 residues. The CDR3 loop reads CASRDPAGEADTQYF. DNA of the CDR3: TGCGCCAGCAGGGACCCAGCGGGAGAGGCAGATACGCAGTATTTT.

The CDR3 DNA reads TGCGCCAGCAGCTTGGGACTAGCGGAGACCTCCTCCTACAATGAGCAGTTCTTC. Its translation: CASSLGLAETSSYNEQFF. This chain uses TRBV5-1 with TRBJ2-1; 9 nucleotides match TRBD2. Germline V gene data show CDR1 as SGHRS and CDR2 as YFSETQ. The CDR3 sequence is 18 residues long. Trimming took 0 bases from V and 0 from J; bases not matched to a gene: 7. Supplemented by reference TRBV5-1 and TRBJ2-1, the full variable domain reads KAGVTQTPRYLIKTRGQQVTLSCSPISGHRSVSWYQQTPGQGLQFLFEYFSETQRNKGNFPGRFSGRQFSNSRSEMNVSTLELGDSALYLCASSLGLAETSSYNEQFFGPGTRLTVL.